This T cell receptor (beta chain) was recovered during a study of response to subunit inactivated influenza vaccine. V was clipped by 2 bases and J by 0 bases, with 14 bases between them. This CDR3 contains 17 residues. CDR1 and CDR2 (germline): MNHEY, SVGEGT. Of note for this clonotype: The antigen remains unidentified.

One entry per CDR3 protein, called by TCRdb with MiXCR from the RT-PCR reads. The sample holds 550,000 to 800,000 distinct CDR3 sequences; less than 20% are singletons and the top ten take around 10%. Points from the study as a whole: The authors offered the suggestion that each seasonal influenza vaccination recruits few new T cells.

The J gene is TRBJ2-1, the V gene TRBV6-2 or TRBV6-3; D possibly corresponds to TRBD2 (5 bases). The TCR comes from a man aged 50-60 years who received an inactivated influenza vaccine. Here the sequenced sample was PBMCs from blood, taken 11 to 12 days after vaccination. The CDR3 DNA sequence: TGTGCCAGCAGTTACCCTCTAGGACTTGTCTCCTACAATGAGCAGTTCTTC. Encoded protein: CASSYPLGLVSYNEQFF.